The entry that follows covers one TCR beta chain sequence. The data stem from a study of blood T cell repertoires in COVID-19. Study in general: There were acute and convalescent COVID-19 samples, and they came from the United States, Italy and Spain. PBMCs, B-cell-depleted T cells, or T cells provided the cDNA or gDNA that made up the material.

The CDR3 length is 13 residues. The germline gives CDR1 WSHSY, CDR2 SAAADI. Between the trimmed V and J ends, which lost 8 bases and 1 base, there was a span of 11 bases. As processed by the authors: Nucleated cell number was recorded as an estimate derived from reference gene primer amplification. Only in-frame clones appear in the TCRdb table, and some are missing; sequencing was by immunoSEQ multiplex PCR. That table supplies the V and J calls and clone size; D and trimming were determined from the DNA. The top ten hold around 5.9% of the sample, which has roughly 250,000 clones, more than 80% seen once.

This sequence originates from a human donor in a cohort sampled during active COVID-19. The sample consisted of peripheral blood. This chain links TRBV10-2 with TRBJ1-1; D might be TRBD1 (6 bases). CDR3 nucleotide sequence: TGCGCCAGCGGAGGGGGGGGGAACACTGAAGCTTTCTTT. It specifies CASGGGGNTEAFF.